Sequencing of this TCR beta chain was carried out in a study of control samples from healthy donors and cancer patients. This clone has a single count. V shed 5 bases and J shed 2 bases, with 14 bases lying between them. From germline, CDR1 is MGHRA and CDR2 YSYEKL. The CDR3 spans 15 residues. Assay: immunoSEQ multiplex PCR; the TCRdb copy retains only in-frame clones and omits some. Of about 42,000 clones in the sample, approximately 87% are singletons; the top ten hold 40% to 50%. The clonotype was recovered from a man in his 60s in good health. J is TRBJ2-3 and V is TRBV4-1, with D hard to call. Sequenced sample: blood. The CDR3 DNA reads as TGCGCCAGCAGCACTCAGGATTACTACACAGATACGCAGTATTTT. Translation: CASSTQDYYTDTQYF.